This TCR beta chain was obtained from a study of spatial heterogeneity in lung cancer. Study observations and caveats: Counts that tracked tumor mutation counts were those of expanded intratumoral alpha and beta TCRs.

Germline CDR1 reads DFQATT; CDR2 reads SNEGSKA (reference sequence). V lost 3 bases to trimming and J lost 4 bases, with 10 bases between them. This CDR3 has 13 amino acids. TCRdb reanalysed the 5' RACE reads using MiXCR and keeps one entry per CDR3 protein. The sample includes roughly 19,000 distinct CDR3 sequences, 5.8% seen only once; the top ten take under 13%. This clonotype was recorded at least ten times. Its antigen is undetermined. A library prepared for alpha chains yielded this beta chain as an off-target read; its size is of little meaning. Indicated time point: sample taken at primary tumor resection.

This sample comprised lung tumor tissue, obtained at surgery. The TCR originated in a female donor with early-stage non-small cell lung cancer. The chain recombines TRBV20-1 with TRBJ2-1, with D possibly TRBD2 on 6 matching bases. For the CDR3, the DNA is TGCAGTGCTAGCGGAGGGAATTACAATGAGCAGTTCTTC. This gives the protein CSASGGNYNEQFF.